A single T cell receptor (beta chain) is shown here with its context. No antigen is known for it. This entry belongs to a study of cytomegalovirus exposure and HLA in healthy donors. Across the study: HLA-typed donors were the source of 83 million or so unique TCRs held in an early data release. Notes on the study in general: Rarity characterized most TCR sequences, yet some public TCRs appeared in many donors. Available immune exposure information covered CMV serostatus only.

Germline loops: CDR1 MNHNS, CDR2 SASEGT. The trim removed 1 base at V and 6 bases at J, leaving 3 bases unmatched. The CDR3 runs to 14 residues. It was with 60 Vbeta and 13 Jbeta primers that the PCR ran. Under the authors' procedure: Unique TCR beta chains totaled about 78 million in a later count, with about 11 million of them shared. Sequencing used immunoSEQ multiplex PCR; TCRdb keeps in-frame clones, though not all of them. The V and J calls and clone size were taken over from that table, and D and trimming were inferred from the DNA. The data show roughly 120,000 clones, about 80% seen once. Sequencing was done on a sample of PBMCs. This sequence was found in a man aged 35-49 years in good health and CMV-seronegative. The V gene is TRBV6-1, the J gene TRBJ1-5, with 7 bases identical to TRBD1. The CDR3 nucleotides are TGTGCCAGCAGTGAAGGGGGGGACAGTCAGCCCCAGCATTTT. This translates into CASSEGGDSQPQHF.